This T cell receptor beta chain was captured in a study of shared clonotypes between healthy human individuals. The ends lost 7 bases at V and 9 bases at J; junction bases unmatched: 9. CDR1 and CDR2 from the germline V gene are SNHLY and FYNNEI. CDR3 size: 14 residues. Clones were read by immunoSEQ multiplex PCR, and TCRdb kept only the in-frame ones, dropping some. The sample has just under 350,000 clones, about 70% seen once; the top ten hold more than 9%. This TCR derives from a young man in good health. Input material: memory CD4+ T cells sorted from blood. Subset denoted: CD45RA-negative fraction. The rearrangement joins TRBV2 to TRBJ2-1, with TRBD2 matching over 10 bases. CDR3 amino acids: CASMVTSGIGEQFF. The CDR3 DNA follows: TGTGCCAGCATGGTCACTAGCGGGATTGGTGAGCAGTTCTTC.